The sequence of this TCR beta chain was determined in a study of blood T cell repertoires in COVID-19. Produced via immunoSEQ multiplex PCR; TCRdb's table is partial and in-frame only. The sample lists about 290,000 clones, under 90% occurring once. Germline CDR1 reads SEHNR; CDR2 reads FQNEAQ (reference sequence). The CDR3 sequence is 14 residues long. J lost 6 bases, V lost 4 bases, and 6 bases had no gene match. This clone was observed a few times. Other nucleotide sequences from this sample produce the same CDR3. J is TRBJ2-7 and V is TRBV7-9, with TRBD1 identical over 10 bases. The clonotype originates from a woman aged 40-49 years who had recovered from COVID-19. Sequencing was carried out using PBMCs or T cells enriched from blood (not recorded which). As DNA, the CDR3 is TGTGCCAGCAGCTCCCCGGGACAGGGGTCCGAGCAGTACTTC. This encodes CASSSPGQGSEQYF.